The 15 T cell receptor beta chains given below trace back to one sample, sequenced in a study of cytomegalovirus exposure and HLA in healthy donors. A multiplex PCR was run with 60 Vbeta primers and 13 Jbeta primers. This table comes from immunoSEQ multiplex PCR, and its TCRdb copy is limited to in-frame clones, with some not included. In the table there are roughly 130,000 clones, over 70% of which are singletons. The sequenced material came from PBMCs. The receptor set was obtained from a woman aged 40 to 50 in good health and CMV-seronegative.

This clone was recorded once. J is TRBJ1-1 and V is TRBV4-1, with 7 bases that match TRBD1. This CDR3 contains 15 residues. Losses at the gene ends were 1 base for V and 6 bases for J; bases not matched to a gene: 8. Germline CDR1 is MGHRA and CDR2 is YSYEKL. CDR3 nucleotides: TGCGCCAGCAGCCAAGGTGCCAGGGGGGACGCTGAAGCTTTCTTT. The encoded protein is CASSQGARGDAEAFF.

The chain employs TRBV7-9 and TRBJ2-1, with D possibly TRBD2 on 6 matching bases. Germline V gives CDR1 SEHNR, CDR2 FQNEAQ (reference sequence). The CDR3 extends over 15 amino acids. Trimming pared 5 bases from V and 8 bases from J, leaving 19 bases between. The CDR3 DNA follows: TGTGCCAGCAGCCACATCGCGGAGGGGCAGGATGAGCAGTTCTTC. It encodes CASSHIAEGQDEQFF.

Regarding this clone: Germline is not matched at one junction end, which may reflect a read error. The chain couples TRBV2 to TRBJ2-2, with 8 bases aligning to TRBD1. This CDR3 spans 15 amino acids. Per the germline V gene, CDR1 is SNHLY and CDR2 is FYNNEI. Here the CDR3 reads CASTERTQGAGELFF. Here the CDR3 DNA reads TGTGCCAGCACTGAAAGAACACAGGGGGCCGGGGAGCTGTTTTTT.

The V and J genes are TRBV5-6 and TRBJ2-5; TRBD1 aligns across 7 bases. CDR1 is SGHDT, CDR2 YYEEEE, per germline. The CDR3 consists of 15 residues. The V gene end was trimmed by 5 bases and the J gene end by 4 bases; junction bases not matched to a gene: 11. CDR3 amino acids: CASRRTGESRETQYF. The CDR3 DNA reads as TGTGCCAGCAGGCGAACAGGGGAGTCACGAGAGACCCAGTACTTC.

This clone was recorded once. The genes are TRBV9 and TRBJ2-3; 7 bases align to TRBD1. V was pared by 4 bases and J by 3 bases, with 8 bases of the junction left unmatched. The CDR3 runs to 15 residues. Germline lookup yields CDR1 SGDLS and CDR2 YYNGEE. This CDR3 reads CASSRPGGRTDTQYF. CDR3 DNA sequence: TGTGCCAGCAGCAGACCAGGGGGTCGGACAGATACGCAGTATTTT.

The chain links TRBV27 to TRBJ1-2; D uncertain. The CDR3 spans 13 residues. CDR1 is MNHEY and CDR2 is SMNVEV in the germline V gene (reference sequence). V lost 8 bases to trimming and J lost 2 bases, with 12 bases between them. CDR3 coding DNA: TGTGCCAGCGCTCCGGACTCAAACTATGGCTACACCTTC. It yields the protein CASAPDSNYGYTF.

This chain uses TRBV4-3 with TRBJ2-5; TRBD1 agrees at 7 bases. The V and J ends lost 4 bases and 7 bases, in that order; junction bases with no gene match: 12. CDR1 is LGHNA and CDR2 is YSLEER in the germline V gene. CDR3 size: 15 residues. As DNA, the CDR3 is TGCGCCAGCAGCCCCTATATGGGGGCAGGGGGGACCCAGTACTTC. Protein: CASSPYMGAGGTQYF.

This clone was seen once. The chain combines TRBV19 with TRBJ1-1; D is unclear. The V end lost 3 bases, the J end lost 2 bases, and 16 bases lay between the germline ends. This CDR3 comprises 16 residues. The germline CDR1 and CDR2 sequences are LNHDA and SQIVND (reference sequence). For the CDR3, the DNA is TGTGCCAGTAGTATTGGGAGGGCAGAGCCTAACACTGAAGCTTTCTTT. Translation: CASSIGRAEPNTEAFF.

The DNA for the CDR3 is TGTGCCAGCAGTTTACAACAGGGGAACACTGAAGCTTTCTTT. Its translation is CASSLQQGNTEAFF. This rearrangement joins TRBV28 to TRBJ1-1; possibly TRBD1 for D (6 bases). V dropped 2 bases and J dropped 1 base, with 8 bases sitting between them. Germline CDR1 is MDHEN and CDR2 is SYDVKM. This CDR3 spans 14 amino acids.

This clone was picked up a small number of times. This chain joins TRBV5-1 and TRBJ2-7; 10 bases line up with TRBD1. V dropped 0 bases and J dropped 5; count of bases not matched to a gene: 2. The CDR3 consists of 14 residues. Germline V gene sequence: CDR1 SGHRS, CDR2 YFSETQ. This CDR3 is CASSLGTGGDEQYF. DNA for the CDR3: TGCGCCAGCAGCTTGGGGACAGGGGGGGACGAGCAGTACTTC.

This chain links TRBV19 with TRBJ1-2; D may be TRBD1 (5 bases). The germline V gene encodes CDR1 LNHDA and CDR2 SQIVND (reference sequence). The CDR3 runs 14 residues. The V gene lost 7 bases and the J gene lost 1 base, with 13 bases spanning the gap. CDR3 in amino acids: CASTPTALNYGYTF. CDR3 DNA: TGTGCCAGTACTCCGACAGCCCTTAACTATGGCTACACCTTC.

The CDR3 nucleotides are TGTGCCAGCAGGGGCAGCGGGACCGCCTACGAGCAGTACTTC. Translated: CASRGSGTAYEQYF. The chain uses TRBV6-5 and TRBJ2-7; 7 positions match TRBD2. CDR3 size: 14 residues. Germline CDR1 reads MNHEY; CDR2 reads SVGAGI. Trimming removed 6 bases from V and 2 bases from J; junction bases left unmatched: 7.

This sequence joins TRBV28 and TRBJ2-3; D uncertain. CDR3 length: 14 residues. Germline CDR1 and CDR2: MDHEN and SYDVKM. The V and J ends lost 3 bases and 2 bases respectively, with 9 bases between them. The CDR3 sequence: CASSLKRSTDTQYF. CDR3 DNA sequence: TGTGCCAGCAGTTTGAAGCGCTCCACAGATACGCAGTATTTT.

V and J are TRBV7-2 and TRBJ1-5; TRBD1 might be the D (5 bases). The germline CDR1 and CDR2 sequences are SGHTA and FQGNSA. The V end lost 2 bases, the J end lost 3 bases, and 11 bases lay between the germline ends. This CDR3 is built from 15 residues. CDR3: CASSLRRDTNQPQHF. The CDR3, as DNA: TGTGCCAGCAGCTTACGCAGGGATACCAATCAGCCCCAGCATTTT. Complete variable domain (other parts from reference TRBV7-2 and TRBJ1-5): GAGVSQSPSNKVTEKGKDVELRCDPISGHTALYWYRQSLGQGLEFLIYFQGNSAPDKSGLPSDRFSAERTGGSVSTLTIQRTQQEDSAVYLCASSLRRDTNQPQHFGDGTRLSIL.

The chain combines TRBV7-2 with TRBJ2-7; TRBD2 matches at 12 bases. Trimming took 3 bases from V and 5 from J; bases not matched to a gene: 8. This CDR3 has 16 residues. Germline values: CDR1 SGHTA, CDR2 FQGNSA. The CDR3 DNA reads as TGTGCCAGCAGCTTCCTAGCGGGAGGGCCGAGAGACGAGCAGTACTTC. Its protein is CASSFLAGGPRDEQYF.